The source of this T cell receptor beta chain is a study of PD-L1 blockade in urothelial cancer. Whole-study context: At 3 weeks after treatment start (second dose) and again at 6 weeks, blood was analyzed. Specimens of blood held a median count of 141,255 T cells.

The repertoire was sequenced with immunoSEQ multiplex PCR; TCRdb's copy has only in-frame clones and lacks some. Altogether about 120,000 clones are present, around 89% being singletons, with the ten largest covering around 1.7%. This clone was seen only once. Regarding time point: peripheral blood 6 weeks after treatment start. Sequenced here: PBMCs, sampled around atezolizumab (anti-PD-L1) treatment. The clonotype comes from a man aged 60 to 69 with urothelial cancer.

Here the CDR3 reads CASSAALGSDEQYF. The CDR3 DNA follows: TGTGCCAGCAGCGCTGCCTTAGGTAGCGACGAGCAGTACTTC. This rearrangement joins TRBV11-2 to TRBJ2-7; TRBD2 is a possible D gene (5 bases). V was shortened by 5 bases and J by 5 bases, with 16 bases between the two germline ends. The CDR3 covers 14 residues. Germline V gene lookup returns CDR1 SGHAT and CDR2 FQNNGV.